Presented here are 2 T cell receptor beta chains from one specimen sequenced in a study of tumor-infiltrating lymphocytes in primary liver carcinoma. Researchers generated TCR beta cDNA from approximately 520 ng of total RNA, relying on a constant-region primer. For TCR beta, libraries were produced by three nested multiplex PCR rounds using slightly modified ARM-PCR. The opening two PCR rounds, about 11 cycles each, paired TRBV1-TRBV30 forward primers with a C-beta reverse primer. MiXCR, run by TCRdb on the multiplex PCR reads, gives a single entry per CDR3 protein. This table holds 300,000 to 350,000 distinct CDR3 sequences, roughly three fifths found once. Out of unsorted whole blood came the blood RNA, and germline DNA was extracted as well. The material sequenced was peripheral blood. These receptors all stem from a woman aged 25 to 39 with primary liver carcinoma and hepatitis B virus infection.

There are a few counts of this clonotype. This chain joins TRBV10-2 and TRBJ2-3, with TRBD2 matching over 12 bases. The CDR3 has 13 amino acids. Trimming cost V 4 bases and J 14 bases; bases outside gene matches: 7. Looked up from germline, CDR1 is WSHSY and CDR2 is SAAADI. The CDR3 DNA is TGCGCCAGCAGTGGGGCTAGCGGGAGGGCCTGGTATTTT. Translating it yields CASSGASGRAWYF.

As concerns this clonotype: Compared with germline, one end of the junction differs, possibly owing to a read error. The CDR3 is CASSELGEWNQSQHF. The CDR3 DNA sequence: TGTGCCAGCAGTGAATTAGGTGAGTGGAATCAGTCCCAGCATTTT. The gene calls are TRBV6-5 and TRBJ1-5; D is ambiguous. CDR3 length: 15 residues. Germline CDR1 reads MNHEY; CDR2 reads SVGAGI.